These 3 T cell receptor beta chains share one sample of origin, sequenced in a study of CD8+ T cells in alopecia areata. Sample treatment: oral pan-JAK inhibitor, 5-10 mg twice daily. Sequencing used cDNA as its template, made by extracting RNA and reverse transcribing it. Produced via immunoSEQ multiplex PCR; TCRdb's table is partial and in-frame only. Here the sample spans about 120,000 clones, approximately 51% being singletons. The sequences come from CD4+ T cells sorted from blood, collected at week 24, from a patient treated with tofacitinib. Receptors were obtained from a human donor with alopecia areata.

DNA for the CDR3: TGCGCCAGCAGATTCCTAAGCGGGGGGGCGGATACGCAGTATTTT. Residues: CASRFLSGGADTQYF. The J gene is TRBJ2-3, the V gene TRBV5-1, with 10 bases lining up with TRBD2. Germline V CDR1 and CDR2: SGHRS, YFSETQ. V shed 5 bases, J shed 6 bases, and the junction held 9 bases outside the gene matches. The CDR3 is made up of 15 amino acids.

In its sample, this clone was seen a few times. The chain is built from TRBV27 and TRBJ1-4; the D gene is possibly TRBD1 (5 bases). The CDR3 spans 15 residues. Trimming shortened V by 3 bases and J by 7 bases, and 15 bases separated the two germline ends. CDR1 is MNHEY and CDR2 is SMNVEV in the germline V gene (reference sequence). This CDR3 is CASSFPQGGSEKLFF. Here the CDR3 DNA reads TGTGCCAGCAGTTTTCCGCAGGGAGGTAGTGAAAAACTGTTTTTT.

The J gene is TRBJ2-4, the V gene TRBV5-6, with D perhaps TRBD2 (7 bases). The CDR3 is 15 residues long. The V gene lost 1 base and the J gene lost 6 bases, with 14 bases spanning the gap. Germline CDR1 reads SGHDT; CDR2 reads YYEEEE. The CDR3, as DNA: TGTGCCAGCAGCTTGTACGGGGGGCTCGTAAACATTCAGTACTTC. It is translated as CASSLYGGLVNIQYF.